This TCR beta chain comes out of a study of blood T cell repertoires in COVID-19 (dated by TCRdb to about 2020). Background for the entire study: Samples covering the acute and convalescent phases of COVID-19 were provided by collaborators in the United States, Italy and Spain. The prospective study material was composed of cDNA or gDNA derived from T cells, B-cell-depleted T cells, or PBMCs. Samples were obtained from the ongoing ImmuneRACE study (first 160 participants) and from roughly 1,300 subjects provided by 6 global collaborators. Sample metadata almost always included a de-identified subject ID, COVID-19 status, age in years and sex. Where available, HLA class I and class II types were taken from metadata supplied by the sample provider and were not determined by assay-based typing. The dataset comprised deeply sampled blood TCRbeta repertoires from subjects exposed to, actively infected with, or recovered from COVID-19. A freely available public database, intended as a resource for researchers studying the immune response to SARS-CoV-2, is where the repertoires were released. Results and caveats for the whole study, not just this receptor: The amount of clinical and demographic metadata varied by source and participant and was provided uncurated.

The immunoSEQ Assay, a bias-controlled multiplex PCR, was used to amplify TCRbeta CDR3 regions from genomic DNA. The authors processed their data as follows. Nucleated cell counts per sample were estimated from amplification of reference gene primers within the assay. To quantify the absolute abundance of each unique TCRbeta CDR3 rearrangement, sequence reads were collapsed and filtered. For each sample, productive Simpson clonality was calculated as the square root of Simpson's diversity index over productive rearrangements. Entries here come from immuneACCESS through TCRdb and include only in-frame sequences with V and J called. Some clones fail to appear in such tables; in the studies checked, an unresolved V gene covers under half of the shortfall, and the cause of the remainder is unknown. That table gives V, J and clone size, and the DNA gave D and trimming. The sample yields over 250,000 clones; approximately 88% were counted once. The biggest ten clones account for roughly 10% of the sample.

On this clone: Its target antigen remains unknown. Base quality data are lacking; no much larger clone is found one base away.

In Seattle, one collaborating source enrolled patients while the infection was active and tracked those patients longitudinally over the course of disease. Whole blood was collected in K2EDTA tubes by collaborating institutions according to the institutions' own protocols. For TCRbeta analysis, collaborator samples were shipped as frozen whole blood, as isolated PBMCs, or as DNA extracted from either sample type. V and J are trimmed by 5 bases and 4 bases, and the gene matches miss 11 bases of the junction. The germline V gene encodes CDR1 SGHNT and CDR2 YENEEA. CDR3 length: 17 amino acids, cysteine to phenylalanine. Of all the DNA, just the CDR3 is kept, 51 bases in frame from base 1.

The origin of this receptor is a woman in her 70s with COVID-19, enrolled during active disease. The chain was built from TRBV11-3 and TRBJ2-1, with 10 bases matching TRBD2. Sequences were obtained from peripheral blood. The CDR3 in this case is CASSPFNLAGVYNEQFF. The DNA sequence is as follows: TGTGCCAGCAGCCCCTTTAACCTAGCGGGAGTTTACAATGAGCAGTTCTTC.